Shown below are 7 T cell receptor beta chains from a single sample sequenced in a study of T cells after yellow fever vaccination. MiXCR, applied by TCRdb to the 5' RACE reads, yields one record per CDR3 protein. Found here are about 430,000 distinct CDR3 sequences, around 19% of them singletons; the top ten hold 15% to 20%. Here the sequenced sample was PBMCs, taken before the yellow fever booster vaccination. Receptor source: a man aged 18 to 35 who received the YFV17D yellow fever vaccine.

The chain recombines TRBV5-5 with TRBJ1-5, with 7 positions matching TRBD1. J gave up 3 bases and V 0 bases, and 6 bases lay outside the gene matches. Germline V gives CDR1 SGHKS, CDR2 YYEKEE (reference sequence). This CDR3 is 16 amino acids long. Here the CDR3 DNA reads TGTGCCAGCAGCTTGGTCTACAGGGGTTACAATCAGCCCCAGCATTTT. Protein: CASSLVYRGYNQPQHF.

The V gene is TRBV7-2, the J gene TRBJ1-2; 10 nucleotides match TRBD1. J lost 3 bases, V lost 2 bases, and 3 bases had no gene match. CDR1 SGHTA and CDR2 FQGNSA come from the germline V gene. This CDR3 comprises 15 residues. The CDR3 nucleotides are TGTGCCAGCAGCTTATCGGGACAGGGGTACTATGGCTACACCTTC. It is translated as CASSLSGQGYYGYTF.

The rearrangement uses TRBV5-1 and TRBJ1-2; 9 nucleotides match TRBD1. The germline CDR1 and CDR2 sequences are SGHRS and YFSETQ. This CDR3 has 16 amino acids. V shed 0 bases, J shed 7 bases, and the junction held 10 bases outside the gene matches. CDR3 loop: CASSLAWTGEKGGYTF. The CDR3 nucleotides read TGCGCCAGCAGCTTGGCCTGGACAGGGGAGAAGGGTGGCTACACCTTC.

This sequence joins TRBV7-2 and TRBJ2-7; D remains unclear. The V gene lost 1 base and the J gene lost 3 bases, with 16 bases spanning the gap. This CDR3 is 16 amino acids long. The germline CDR1 and CDR2 sequences are SGHTA and FQGNSA. The CDR3 here is CASSLGSEGWGYEQYV. The CDR3, as DNA: TGTGCCAGCAGCTTAGGGTCCGAAGGGTGGGGCTACGAGCAGTACGTC.

This clonotype has ten or more counts. The genes are TRBV5-5 and TRBJ2-1; D remains unclear. The germline CDR1 and CDR2 sequences are SGHKS and YYEKEE (reference sequence). Between the trimmed V and J ends, which lost 2 bases and 0 bases, there was a span of 6 bases. The CDR3 sequence is 14 residues long. The CDR3 loop is CASSLRNSYNEQFF. For the CDR3, the DNA is TGTGCCAGCAGCTTACGGAACTCCTACAATGAGCAGTTCTTC. Using reference TRBV5-5 and TRBJ2-1 for the parts outside the CDR3, the full variable domain is DAGVTQSPTHLIKTRGQQVTLRCSPISGHKSVSWYQQVLGQGPQFIFQYYEKEERGRGNFPDRFSARQFPNYSSELNVNALLLGDSALYLCASSLRNSYNEQFFGPGTRLTVL.

J is TRBJ2-3 and V is TRBV24-1; the D gene could be TRBD1 or TRBD2 (5 bases each). Deletions cut 3 bases from V and 1 base from J, with 10 bases between. This CDR3 region has 15 residues. CDR1 KGHDR and CDR2 SFDVKD come from the germline V gene. The CDR3: CATSDHEGRTDTQYF. The CDR3 DNA is TGTGCCACCAGTGATCATGAGGGGCGCACAGATACGCAGTATTTT.

This rearrangement joins TRBV27 to TRBJ1-2, with 7 positions matching TRBD1. CDR3 size: 14 residues. V lost 5 bases, J lost 7 bases, and 10 bases stayed unmatched. Looked up from germline, CDR1 is MNHEY and CDR2 is SMNVEV (reference sequence). The CDR3 DNA reads as TGTGCCAGCAGTAAGTCGACAGGGCTCCGTGGCTACACCTTC. Translation gives CASSKSTGLRGYTF.